The 30 T cell receptor beta chains below come from one sample, sequenced in a study of CD8 T cells in Susac syndrome. When the RNA was reverse transcribed, random hexamers were used with an input of roughly 0.5 to 1 ug. TCRdb reprocessed the immunoSEQ multiplex PCR reads with MiXCR, giving one entry per CDR3 protein. The sample shows around 70,000 distinct CDR3 sequences, approximately 93% of them seen only once. The sample was CD8+ T cells from PBMCs. The receptors originated from a human donor with multiple sclerosis.

The chain carries TRBV3-1 and TRBJ2-7, with 7 bases identical to TRBD2. The CDR3 extends over 18 amino acids. V lost 3 bases, J lost 2 bases, and 16 bases stayed unmatched. In germline, CDR1 is LGHDT, CDR2 YNNKEL (reference sequence). CDR3 region: CASSHWTLAMGGTYEQYF. Written as DNA, the CDR3 is TGTGCCAGCAGCCATTGGACACTAGCGATGGGGGGGACCTACGAGCAGTACTTC.

This chain links TRBV2 with TRBJ2-7, with 7 bases lining up with TRBD1. The ends lost 3 bases at V and 4 bases at J; junction bases unmatched: 0. From germline, CDR1 is SNHLY and CDR2 FYNNEI. The CDR3 loop spans 12 amino acids. CDR3 amino acids: CASSEDRYEQYF. The CDR3, as DNA: TGTGCCAGCAGTGAGGACAGGTACGAGCAGTACTTC.

The chain joins TRBV7-8 to TRBJ2-3, with 7 nucleotides matching TRBD2. V gave up 5 bases and J gave up 4 bases; unmatched junction bases: 12. CDR3 length: 16 residues. Germline V gene data show CDR1 as SGHVS and CDR2 as FQNEAQ. In nucleotides, the CDR3 is TGTGCCAGCAGCGAGCTTGTACGGGAGGTCCCAGATACGCAGTATTTT. As protein: CASSELVREVPDTQYF.

The CDR3, as DNA: TGTGCCAGCAGCACCTCCAGGGATCACACTGAAGCTTTCTTT. It encodes CASSTSRDHTEAFF. V usage is TRBV3-1 and J usage is TRBJ1-1, with D possibly matching TRBD1 (5 bases). This CDR3 is 14 amino acids long. V was pared by 5 bases and J by 3 bases, with 13 bases between. Germline-derived CDR1 and CDR2 are LGHDT and YNNKEL (reference sequence).

This sequence joins TRBV7-9 and TRBJ2-3; TRBD1 is a possible D gene (5 bases). The germline gives CDR1 SEHNR, CDR2 FQNEAQ (reference sequence). The CDR3 runs to 15 residues. Trimming took off 5 bases at V and 5 bases at J, with 17 bases between the two ends. In nucleotides, the CDR3 is TGTGCCAGCAGCCCGACGGCAGGGAAATTAGATACGCAGTATTTT. Its protein product is CASSPTAGKLDTQYF.

The DNA for the CDR3 is TGTGCCAGCAGCGTAGAAGGGGCTGGGGCCAACGTCCTGACTTTC. As protein: CASSVEGAGANVLTF. V gene TRBV9 combines with J gene TRBJ2-6, with a tentative D call TRBD1 (5 bases). In germline, CDR1 is SGDLS, CDR2 YYNGEE. The V gene lost 0 bases and the J gene lost 2 bases, with 6 bases spanning the gap. This CDR3 comprises 15 residues.

V and J are TRBV4-3 and TRBJ2-1; unclear D gene. V was pared by 2 bases and J by 0 bases, with 14 bases between. The CDR3 runs 17 residues. CDR1 is LGHNA, CDR2 YSLEER, per germline. This CDR3 is CASSQILPVYSYNEQFF. In nucleotides, the CDR3 is TGCGCCAGCAGCCAAATTCTTCCCGTGTACTCCTACAATGAGCAGTTCTTC.

The chain joins TRBV28 to TRBJ2-3; 7 positions agree with TRBD2. V lost 6 bases, J lost 7 bases, and 13 bases stayed unmatched. The CDR3 contains 15 residues. Germline CDR1 and CDR2: MDHEN and SYDVKM. CDR3 DNA sequence: TGTGCCAGCAGGGTTGAAGGGGCGGGAGTGAATACGCAGTATTTT. It specifies CASRVEGAGVNTQYF.

The chain joins TRBV5-4 to TRBJ2-1; 9 nucleotides agree with TRBD2. J was trimmed by 5 bases and V by 0 bases; bases with no gene match: 3. CDR1 is SGHNT, CDR2 YYREEE, per germline (reference sequence). CDR3 length: 15 residues. The CDR3 DNA reads TGTGCCAGCAGCTTGGTAGCGGGGGAGAACAATGAGCAGTTCTTC. Amino acids: CASSLVAGENNEQFF.

V and J are TRBV19 and TRBJ1-5; unclear D gene. The CDR3 contains 15 residues. CDR1 and CDR2 from the germline V gene are LNHDA and SQIVND (reference sequence). V lost 1 base and J lost 3, with 10 bases in between. The DNA for the CDR3 is TGTGCCAGTAGTATAGGGACGGGCGCCAATCAGCCCCAGCATTTT. Protein: CASSIGTGANQPQHF.

The chain couples TRBV15 to TRBJ2-2; D is unresolved. CDR1 is LNHNV and CDR2 is YYDKDF in the germline V gene (reference sequence). V shed 8 bases and J shed 5 bases, with 18 bases lying between them. This CDR3 has 15 residues. CDR3 in DNA: TGTGCCACCGGATCGCGGAGTATCTCGACCGGGGAGCTGTTTTTT. This translates into CATGSRSISTGELFF.

The chain employs TRBV30 and TRBJ2-7; TRBD1 is a possible D gene (6 bases). The CDR3 is 13 amino acids. Trimming took 2 bases from V and 1 from J, leaving 9 bases between them. Germline V gene lookup returns CDR1 GTSNPN and CDR2 SVGIG (reference sequence). CDR3 sequence: CAWSLQGSYEQYF. In DNA, the CDR3 is TGTGCCTGGAGTCTACAGGGATCCTACGAGCAGTACTTC.

This chain links TRBV5-1 with TRBJ2-7; D ambiguous. Germline V gene sequence: CDR1 SGHRS, CDR2 YFSETQ. V lost 0 bases to trimming and J lost 5 bases, with 6 bases between them. The CDR3 consists of 12 residues. CDR3 amino acids: CASSLVADEQYF. CDR3 in DNA: TGCGCCAGCAGCTTGGTGGCAGACGAGCAGTACTTC.

This rearrangement joins TRBV2 to TRBJ2-7; D is possibly TRBD1 or TRBD2 (7 bases each). V was clipped by 2 bases and J by 1 base, with 21 bases between them. Per the germline V gene, CDR1 is SNHLY and CDR2 is FYNNEI. The CDR3 loop spans 18 amino acids. As DNA, the CDR3 is TGTGCCAGCAGTGAACGAGGGGGCGGTCAAGCGGGGTCCTACGAGCAGTACTTC. It encodes CASSERGGGQAGSYEQYF.

The chain employs TRBV10-3 and TRBJ2-2, with 10 nucleotides matching TRBD2. With V trimmed by 0 bases and J by 5 bases, 9 bases remained unmatched. The length of the CDR3 is 18 residues. CDR1 is ENHRY and CDR2 is SYGVKD in the germline V gene. In DNA, the CDR3 is TGTGCCATCAGTGAGTCTTCAGCGGGAGGGCCGAGTACCGGGGAGCTGTTTTTT. Translated, it gives CAISESSAGGPSTGELFF.

This clonotype has a single count. The chain uses TRBV20-1 and TRBJ2-3; D is unclear. With 3 bases removed from V and 2 bases from J, the gap between germline ends came to 9 bases. The CDR3 consists of 13 residues. Germline CDR1 DFQATT, CDR2 SNEGSKA (reference sequence). The chain's CDR3 is CSASLPITDTQYF. The CDR3 nucleotides are TGCAGTGCTAGCTTACCCATCACAGATACGCAGTATTTT.

The chain has TRBV7-8 and TRBJ2-7; D is unresolved. The CDR3 consists of 12 residues. Germline V gene data show CDR1 as SGHVS and CDR2 as FQNEAQ. V shed 5 bases and J shed 2 bases, with 7 bases lying between them. CDR3 in amino acids: CASSQDAYEQYF. CDR3 nucleotide sequence: TGTGCCAGCAGCCAGGACGCCTACGAGCAGTACTTC.

This clonotype was counted once. V usage is TRBV9 and J usage is TRBJ1-6; D not certain. The CDR3 loop spans 16 amino acids. Germline lookup yields CDR1 SGDLS and CDR2 YYNGEE. The ends were cut back, 0 bases at V and 0 bases at J, with 7 bases in the middle. For the CDR3, the DNA is TGTGCCAGCAGCGTAGATAGGTTCTCCTATAATTCACCCCTCCACTTT. Translated, it gives CASSVDRFSYNSPLHF.

The DNA for the CDR3 is TGCAGTGCTCACTGGGTTGGGGGGGTCGACTCAGATACGCAGTATTTT. This sequence encodes CSAHWVGGVDSDTQYF. The chain employs TRBV20-1 and TRBJ2-3, with 7 bases fitting TRBD2. V shed 5 bases, J shed 4 bases, and the junction held 15 bases outside the gene matches. Germline CDR1 DFQATT, CDR2 SNEGSKA (reference sequence). The CDR3 totals 16 residues.

This chain joins TRBV23-1 and TRBJ2-7; the D gene is possibly TRBD1 (6 bases). TRBV23-1 is an ORF; its function is uncertain. The CDR3 is made up of 16 amino acids. V lost 6 bases, J lost 2 bases, and 20 bases lay in between. CDR3 in amino acids: CASSHNRVRDTYEQYF. For the CDR3, the DNA is TGCGCCAGCAGCCACAATAGGGTCAGGGACACCTACGAGCAGTACTTC.

V is TRBV29-1 and J is TRBJ2-1; the match to TRBD2 covers 11 bases. The CDR3 spans 17 residues. The junction had 8 bases not matched to a gene; V was cut back by 4 bases and J by 0 bases. CDR1 SQVTM and CDR2 ANQGSEA come from the germline V gene. The CDR3 DNA reads as TGCAGCGTTGTTTGGCTAGCGGGAGGTAACTCCTACAATGAGCAGTTCTTC. Protein: CSVVWLAGGNSYNEQFF.

This sequence joins TRBV25-1 and TRBJ2-7; weak D call: TRBD1 (5 bases). V was trimmed by 3 bases and J by 1 base, leaving 13 bases between them. This CDR3 comprises 15 residues. From germline, CDR1 is MGHDK and CDR2 SYGVNS. CDR3 coding DNA: TGTGCCAGCAGTGACCCCCGGACACCGTCCTACGAGCAGTACTTC. Translated, it gives CASSDPRTPSYEQYF.

DNA for the CDR3: TGCAGTGCTAGAGATTATAGTGGGGATTCCTACGAGCAGTACTTC. It yields the protein CSARDYSGDSYEQYF. This rearrangement joins TRBV20-1 to TRBJ2-7; D not resolved. Trimming removed 0 bases from V and 1 base from J, with 13 bases in between. Germline V CDR1 and CDR2: DFQATT, SNEGSKA (reference sequence). The CDR3 is 15 amino acids.

The rearrangement uses TRBV28 and TRBJ1-5, with no clear D. V gave up 4 bases and J gave up 6 bases, with 10 bases separating them. Germline loops: CDR1 MDHEN, CDR2 SYDVKM. The CDR3 covers 13 residues. This CDR3 reads CASSSGTGQPQHF. The CDR3 nucleotides read TGTGCCAGCAGTTCGGGAACGGGTCAGCCCCAGCATTTT.

This clonotype has a single count. The chain carries TRBV3-1 and TRBJ2-3; 7 bases fit TRBD1. This CDR3 has 15 residues. In germline, CDR1 is LGHDT, CDR2 YNNKEL (reference sequence). V gave up 1 base and J gave up 6 bases; unmatched junction bases: 7. CDR3 DNA: TGTGCCAGCAGCCAAGTTACAGGGGCCGATGATACGCAGTATTTT. It specifies CASSQVTGADDTQYF.

This CDR3 is CASSPGQGFDGYTF. In DNA, the CDR3 is TGTGCCAGCAGTCCTGGACAGGGGTTCGATGGCTACACCTTC. V is TRBV12-3 or TRBV12-4 and J is TRBJ1-2; 9 bases are a match to TRBD1. The CDR3 length is 14 residues. V dropped 5 bases and J dropped 6; count of bases not matched to a gene: 7.

This chain uses TRBV5-1 with TRBJ2-7, with D possibly matching TRBD2 (5 bases). V shed 4 bases and J shed 2 bases, with 22 bases lying between them. Per germline, CDR1 SGHRS and CDR2 YFSETQ. The CDR3 consists of 17 residues. CDR3 in DNA: TGCGCCAGCAGCCCAAACCCAGGACTTTCCAGAACCTACGAGCAGTACTTC. Its protein product is CASSPNPGLSRTYEQYF.

The chain joins TRBV4-1 to TRBJ2-7; perhaps TRBD2 as D (6 bases). The CDR3 is 15 amino acids. The V and J ends lost 0 bases and 6 bases respectively, with 15 bases between them. Germline V gives CDR1 MGHRA, CDR2 YSYEKL. The CDR3 spells CASSQDPGTSLEQYF. CDR3 nucleotides: TGCGCCAGCAGCCAAGATCCCGGGACTTCCCTCGAGCAGTACTTC.

The chain couples TRBV7-9 to TRBJ2-1, with D tentatively TRBD2 (5 bases). The CDR3 is 14 amino acids. Trimming took off 8 bases at V and 3 bases at J, with 14 bases between the two ends. From germline, CDR1 is SEHNR and CDR2 FQNEAQ (reference sequence). The CDR3 DNA is TGTGCCAGCTTGACGACTACTGACTACAATGAGCAGTTCTTC. Translated, it gives CASLTTTDYNEQFF. The full variable domain, rest sourced from reference TRBV7-9 and TRBJ2-1, is DTGVSQNPRHKITKRGQNVTFRCDPISEHNRLYWYRQTLGQGPEFLTYFQNEAQLEKSRLLSDRFSAERPKGSFSTLEIQRTEQGDSAMYLCASLTTTDYNEQFFGPGTRLTVL.

The gene calls are TRBV14 and TRBJ2-3; the match to TRBD2 covers 7 bases. The CDR3 has 15 residues. Per the germline V gene, CDR1 is SGHDN and CDR2 is FVKESK. J gave up 1 base and V 1 base, and 2 bases lay outside the gene matches. DNA for the CDR3: TGTGCCAGCAGCCAAGTGAGCGGGGGCACAGATACGCAGTATTTT. It is translated as CASSQVSGGTDTQYF. Looking up the rest from reference TRBV14 and TRBJ2-3 gives the full variable domain: EAGVTQFPSHSVIEKGQTVTLRCDPISGHDNLYWYRRVMGKEIKFLLHFVKESKQDESGMPNNRFLAERTGGTYSTLKVQPAELEDSGVYFCASSQVSGGTDTQYFGPGTRLTVL.